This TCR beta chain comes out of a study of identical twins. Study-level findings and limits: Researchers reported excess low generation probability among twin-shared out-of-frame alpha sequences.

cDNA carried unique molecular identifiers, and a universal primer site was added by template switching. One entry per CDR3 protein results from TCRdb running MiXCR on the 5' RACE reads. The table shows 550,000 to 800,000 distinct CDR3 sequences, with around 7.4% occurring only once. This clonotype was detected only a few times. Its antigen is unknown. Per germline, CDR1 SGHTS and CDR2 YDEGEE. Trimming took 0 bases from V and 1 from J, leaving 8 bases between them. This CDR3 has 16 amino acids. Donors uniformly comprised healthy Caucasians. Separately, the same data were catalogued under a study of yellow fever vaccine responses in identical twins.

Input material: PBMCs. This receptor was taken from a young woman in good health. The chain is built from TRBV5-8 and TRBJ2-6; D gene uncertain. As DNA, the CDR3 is TGTGCCAGCAGCTTGGGGTCTATATCTGGGGCCAACGTCCTGACTTTC. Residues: CASSLGSISGANVLTF.